This entry describes one T cell receptor beta chain. As processed by the authors: Amplifying reference gene primers gave estimates of nucleated cell counts. The repertoire was sequenced with immunoSEQ multiplex PCR; TCRdb's copy has only in-frame clones and lacks some. V and J calls and clone size are those listed in that table; D and trimming were worked out from the DNA. The sample includes about 81,000 clones, about 84% of them seen just once. This sample is part of a study of blood T cell repertoires in COVID-19. Looking at the study overall: Italy, Spain and the United States were the sources of the convalescent and acute COVID-19 samples. The cDNA or gDNA used as material had been derived from T cells, B-cell-depleted T cells, or PBMCs.

What was sequenced was peripheral blood. The clonotype was recovered from a human donor in a cohort sampled during active COVID-19.

CDR3 amino acids: CASSSGQLYGYTF. CDR3 nucleotide sequence: TGTGCCAGCAGCTCAGGACAGCTCTATGGCTACACCTTC. J is TRBJ1-2 and V is TRBV7-2, with D perhaps TRBD1 (6 bases). V was clipped by 4 bases and J by 4 bases, with 10 bases between them. Germline assignment: CDR1 SGHTA and CDR2 FQGNSA. The CDR3 extends over 13 amino acids.